The 17 T cell receptor beta chains below come from one sample, sequenced in a study of blood T cell repertoires in COVID-19. Sequenced by immunoSEQ multiplex PCR; TCRdb stores in-frame clones only, minus some. The sample lists a few hundred thousand clones, approximately 81% occurring once. Sequenced material: PBMCs or T cells enriched from blood (not recorded which). These receptors were taken from a woman between 50 and 59 years old who had been exposed to COVID-19.

This chain uses TRBV5-1 with TRBJ1-6; 7 bases line up with TRBD1. V lost 4 bases and J lost 6; bases outside the gene matches: 1. The CDR3 has 13 residues. CDR1 is SGHRS and CDR2 is YFSETQ in the germline V gene. The CDR3 region is CASSPGGNSPLHF. The CDR3 DNA reads as TGCGCCAGCAGCCCAGGGGGTAATTCACCCCTCCACTTT.

This clone showed up just once. The chain is built from TRBV11-2 and TRBJ2-1; 8 positions agree with TRBD2. The CDR3 extends over 14 amino acids. Germline V lookup: CDR1 SGHAT, CDR2 FQNNGV. Unmatched junction bases numbered 4, after V lost 2 bases and J lost 7 bases. This chain's CDR3 is CASSLPGGRNEQFF. The DNA for the CDR3 is TGTGCCAGCAGCTTACCGGGGGGGCGGAATGAGCAGTTCTTC.

The chain combines TRBV21-1 with TRBJ2-1; the D call of TRBD2 is as the table states it, not checked on the DNA. TRBV21-1 is a pseudogene. The CDR3 covers 16 residues. CDR3 in amino acids: CASSKVSLAAYNEQFF. As DNA, the CDR3 is TGTGCCAGCAGCAAAGTAAGCTTAGCCGCCTACAATGAGCAGTTCTTC.

The CDR3 here is CASRIDRGQEAFF. CDR3 sequence (DNA): TGCGCCAGCCGAATCGACAGGGGGCAGGAGGCTTTCTTT. The chain recombines TRBV4-1 with TRBJ1-1; 10 nucleotides agree with TRBD1. Losses at the gene ends were 8 bases for V and 11 bases for J; bases not matched to a gene: 11. Germline V CDR1 and CDR2: MGHRA, YSYEKL. The CDR3 loop spans 13 amino acids.

The chain carries TRBV10-2 and TRBJ1-6; the match to TRBD1 covers 8 bases. With V trimmed by 6 bases and J by 7 bases, 5 bases remained unmatched. Germline V gene lookup returns CDR1 WSHSY and CDR2 SAAADI. This CDR3 region has 14 residues. The CDR3 sequence: CASSKDRVNSPLHF. In DNA form, the CDR3 reads TGCGCCAGCAGCAAGGACAGGGTCAATTCACCCCTCCACTTT.

The chain employs TRBV24-1 and TRBJ1-1; a possible D gene is TRBD1 (5 bases). Trimming took off 12 bases at V and 3 bases at J, with 19 bases between the two ends. This CDR3 region has 14 residues. Per the germline V gene, CDR1 is KGHDR and CDR2 is SFDVKD. CDR3 sequence: CASLGTRRDTEAFF. CDR3 in DNA: TGTGCCTCTTTAGGGACCAGGAGGGACACTGAAGCTTTCTTT.

The chain joins TRBV19 to TRBJ1-1, with TRBD1 matching over 7 bases. CDR3 size: 14 residues. Germline values: CDR1 LNHDA, CDR2 SQIVND (reference sequence). J lost 11 bases, V lost 1 base, and 10 bases had no gene match. The CDR3 DNA reads as TGTGCCAGTAGTATAGCCCCAGGAGGGGGCAGGGCTTTCTTT. Residues: CASSIAPGGGRAFF.

The chain carries TRBV13 and TRBJ1-1; possible D gene TRBD1, 6 bases. The germline V gene has CDR1 PRHDT and CDR2 FYEKMQ (reference sequence). V was shortened by 4 bases and J by 1 base, with 16 bases between the two germline ends. The CDR3 sequence is 16 residues long. CDR3 bases: TGTGCCAGCAGCTATTGGGAACCAGGGGAGAACACTGAAGCTTTCTTT. Protein product: CASSYWEPGENTEAFF.

This clone was seen a single time. This chain links TRBV21-1 with TRBJ2-4; the D call TRBD2 from the table was never checked on the DNA. TRBV21-1 is given as a pseudogene. The CDR3 has 13 residues. The CDR3 loop reads CASSKDKADIQYF. CDR3 nucleotides: TGTGCCAGCAGCAAAGACAAGGCGGACATTCAGTACTTC.

This clone was detected only a few times. The gene calls are TRBV23-1 and TRBJ2-1; D is perhaps TRBD1 (8 bases). TRBV23-1 is sorted into the ORF group, with uncertain function. V shed 2 bases and J shed 8 bases, with 19 bases lying between them. This CDR3 spans 16 amino acids. This chain's CDR3 is CASSQKRDRPLDEQFF. The CDR3, as DNA: TGCGCCAGCAGTCAAAAGCGGGACAGGCCCTTGGATGAGCAGTTCTTC.

The chain employs TRBV19 and TRBJ2-3; D is ambiguous. The ends were cut back, 5 bases at V and 1 base at J, with 13 bases in the middle. This CDR3 spans 15 amino acids. Germline assignment: CDR1 LNHDA and CDR2 SQIVND (reference sequence). The CDR3 is CASSSSGSRTDTQYF. DNA of the CDR3: TGTGCCAGTAGTTCATCAGGATCACGCACAGATACGCAGTATTTT.

The V gene is TRBV29-1, the J gene TRBJ1-1, with D unclear. The CDR3 sequence is 13 residues long. Germline loops: CDR1 SQVTM, CDR2 ANQGSEA. V lost 4 bases, J lost 0 bases, and 9 bases lay in between. The chain's CDR3 is CSVVMRMNTEAFF. CDR3 bases: TGCAGCGTTGTTATGCGAATGAACACTGAAGCTTTCTTT.

This sequence joins TRBV5-1 and TRBJ2-3, with 10 bases that match TRBD1. The CDR3 is 17 amino acids. Germline V gives CDR1 SGHRS, CDR2 YFSETQ. The V gene end was trimmed by 7 bases and the J gene end by 1 base; junction bases not matched to a gene: 12. The CDR3 bases are TGCGCCAGCTCACGACAGGGGGCTCTATTTGGCACAGATACGCAGTATTTT. It encodes CASSRQGALFGTDTQYF.

The chain carries TRBV5-4 and TRBJ1-6, with a tentative D call TRBD1 (5 bases). The CDR3 extends over 16 amino acids. Trimming took off 0 bases at V and 0 bases at J, with 7 bases between the two ends. Germline V gene sequence: CDR1 SGHNT, CDR2 YYREEE (reference sequence). In DNA, the CDR3 is TGTGCCAGCAGCTTGGCAGGGAACTCCTATAATTCACCCCTCCACTTT. Translating gives CASSLAGNSYNSPLHF.

The chain employs TRBV27 and TRBJ1-2; a possible D gene is TRBD1 (5 bases). CDR1 is MNHEY, CDR2 SMNVEV, per germline (reference sequence). This CDR3 is built from 18 residues. The ends were cut back, 7 bases at V and 3 bases at J, with 27 bases in the middle. The CDR3 DNA follows: TGTGCCAGCACACCAAAGGGGTCCGTCCTGCCCCTCGACTATGGCTACACCTTC. It encodes CASTPKGSVLPLDYGYTF.

This clone was picked up one time. The chain has TRBV9 and TRBJ2-4; TRBD1 is a possible D gene (5 bases). CDR1 and CDR2 from the germline V gene are SGDLS and YYNGEE. The CDR3 totals 14 residues. Trimming left V 0 bases short and J 8 bases short, with 12 bases between. The CDR3 region has the DNA TGTGCCAGCAGCGTAGGGCAGGGTCTAGACATTCAGTACTTC. Protein: CASSVGQGLDIQYF.

The rearrangement joins TRBV19 to TRBJ1-5; the match to TRBD1 covers 7 bases. The germline V gene encodes CDR1 LNHDA and CDR2 SQIVND (reference sequence). The CDR3 runs 16 residues. The V segment lost 2 bases and the J segment 5 bases; nucleotides outside the gene matches: 9. CDR3 nucleotides: TGTGCCAGTAGTATAATGGGACAGACATCTCATCAGCCCCAGCATTTT. Translating gives CASSIMGQTSHQPQHF.